Each of the 26 T cell receptor beta chains below was sequenced from the same sample in a study of cytomegalovirus exposure and HLA in healthy donors. PCR involved 60 Vbeta and 13 Jbeta primers. Generated by immunoSEQ multiplex PCR, the TCRdb table keeps only in-frame clones and is missing some. The sample has approximately 110,000 clones. Sequenced: PBMCs. The receptors come from a young man in good health and CMV-seronegative.

The chain employs TRBV6-1 and TRBJ2-1, with TRBD2 as a possible D gene (5 bases). Trimming took off 4 bases at V and 4 bases at J, with 11 bases between the two ends. The CDR3 has 14 residues. Germline CDR1 is MNHNS and CDR2 is SASEGT. This CDR3 is CASSGTRDYNEQFF. In DNA form, the CDR3 reads TGTGCCAGCAGTGGAACTAGGGATTACAATGAGCAGTTCTTC.

This rearrangement joins TRBV18 to TRBJ2-3; 9 nucleotides match TRBD2. The CDR3 loop spans 16 amino acids. The germline V gene encodes CDR1 KGHSH and CDR2 LQKENI. The junction had 6 bases not matched to a gene; V was cut back by 3 bases and J by 2 bases. Here the CDR3 DNA reads TGTGCCAGCTCACCCGAGACTAGCGGAGTCACAGATACGCAGTATTTT. It is translated as CASSPETSGVTDTQYF.

The genes are TRBV7-8 and TRBJ2-5; 9 nucleotides align to TRBD1. The end of the DNA aligns better with TRBJ2-7, so the J call may be wrong. This CDR3 comprises 20 residues. CDR1 and CDR2 from the germline V gene are SGHVS and FQNEAQ. The CDR3 protein is CASSSEDRTGESLTFYEQYF. For the CDR3, the DNA is TGTGCCAGCAGCTCCGAAGATAGGACAGGGGAGTCTCTAACCTTCTACGAGCAGTACTTC.

This chain connects TRBV6-1 to TRBJ1-1; D is uncertain. V lost 3 bases, J lost 5 bases, and 10 bases lay in between. The germline V gene encodes CDR1 MNHNS and CDR2 SASEGT. The CDR3 extends over 13 amino acids. The CDR3 region has the DNA TGTGCCAGCAGTGATCCCCGGGAGACTGAAGCTTTCTTT. Its protein is CASSDPRETEAFF.

V gene TRBV27 combines with J gene TRBJ2-1, with no clear D. The ends were cut back, 6 bases at V and 8 bases at J, with 17 bases in the middle. Germline values: CDR1 MNHEY, CDR2 SMNVEV (reference sequence). CDR3 length: 14 residues. The CDR3 region has the DNA TGTGCCAGCAGCCCGTCGGCTAGGAGCGATGAGCAGTTCTTC. The encoded protein is CASSPSARSDEQFF.

V usage is TRBV7-9 and J usage is TRBJ1-2, with D hard to call. V dropped 4 bases and J dropped 7 bases, with 16 bases sitting between them. Germline values: CDR1 SEHNR, CDR2 FQNEAQ (reference sequence). CDR3 length: 14 amino acids. The CDR3 nucleotides are TGTGCCAGCAGCTGGGCGGAGGACTTGGCTGGCTACACCTTC. Translated, it gives CASSWAEDLAGYTF.

The chain recombines TRBV7-9 with TRBJ1-1, with D possibly TRBD1 on 5 matching bases. The CDR3 covers 11 residues. Trimming took off 8 bases at V and 7 bases at J, with 11 bases between the two ends. Looked up from germline, CDR1 is SEHNR and CDR2 is FQNEAQ (reference sequence). CDR3 region: CASGAFREAFF. In nucleotides, the CDR3 is TGTGCCAGCGGGGCTTTTCGTGAAGCTTTCTTT.

This chain links TRBV6-5 with TRBJ2-7, with 12 bases that match TRBD2. J lost 2 bases, V lost 4 bases, and 3 bases had no gene match. From germline, CDR1 is MNHEY and CDR2 SVGAGI. This CDR3 spans 15 amino acids. The chain's CDR3 is CASSWLAGGPYEQYF. CDR3 bases: TGTGCCAGCAGTTGGCTAGCGGGAGGGCCCTACGAGCAGTACTTC.

Concerning this clone itself: At one of its ends the junction is not consistent with the germline gene, which may arise from a read error. This chain links TRBV10-3 with TRBJ1-2, with a possible D match to TRBD1 (5 bases). The CDR3 is 15 residues long. Germline CDR1 and CDR2: ENHRY and SYGVKD. The CDR3 protein is CAMGGGAGTNYGYTF. In nucleotides, the CDR3 is TGTGCCATGGGGGGAGGTGCTGGGACTAATTATGGCTACACCTTC.

This chain joins TRBV13 and TRBJ2-7; 8 nucleotides align to TRBD2. Germline values: CDR1 PRHDT, CDR2 FYEKMQ (reference sequence). The trim removed 2 bases at V and 6 bases at J, leaving 9 bases unmatched. The CDR3 totals 15 residues. Here the CDR3 reads CASSLQGTRDSEQYF. The CDR3 DNA sequence: TGTGCCAGCAGCTTACAAGGGACTAGGGACTCCGAGCAGTACTTC.

The V call is TRBV11-2, the J call TRBJ2-5; a possible D gene is TRBD2 (5 bases). The length of the CDR3 is 14 residues. Germline V gene lookup returns CDR1 SGHAT and CDR2 FQNNGV. V shed 0 bases and J shed 9 bases, with 14 bases lying between them. The CDR3 DNA reads as TGTGCCAGCAGCTTAGATAGCCAGTCGGGGTCCCAGTACTTC. Translation: CASSLDSQSGSQYF.

The chain joins TRBV7-9 to TRBJ1-2; 9 bases are a match to TRBD1. This CDR3 comprises 14 residues. V lost 6 bases to trimming and J lost 4 bases; unmatched junction nucleotides: 6. The V gene's germline CDR1 is SEHNR and CDR2 FQNEAQ (reference sequence). The CDR3 loop reads CASSLTGGGYGYTF. Here the CDR3 DNA reads TGTGCCAGCAGTCTTACAGGGGGCGGCTATGGCTACACCTTC.

V usage is TRBV7-9 and J usage is TRBJ2-5; D is ambiguous. Per germline, CDR1 SEHNR and CDR2 FQNEAQ (reference sequence). CDR3 length: 14 residues. Trimming removed 4 bases at V and 2 bases at J, with 11 bases between. Here the CDR3 reads CASSSRSRQETQYF. The CDR3 bases are TGTGCCAGCAGCTCCCGGTCGCGGCAAGAGACCCAGTACTTC.

The chain combines TRBV13 with TRBJ1-1; D not resolved. In germline, CDR1 is PRHDT, CDR2 FYEKMQ (reference sequence). The CDR3 covers 12 residues. The germline V and J ends were trimmed by 5 bases and 7 bases, with 11 bases remaining between them. CDR3 in DNA: TGTGCCAGCAGCCCCGGGGTCCTTGAAGCTTTCTTT. Amino acid sequence: CASSPGVLEAFF. Full variable domain (remainder filled in from reference TRBV13 and TRBJ1-1): AAGVIQSPRHLIKEKRETATLKCYPIPRHDTVYWYQQGPGQDPQFLISFYEKMQSDKGSIPDRFSAQQFSDYHSELNMSSLELGDSALYFCASSPGVLEAFFGQGTRLTVV.

The rearrangement uses TRBV11-2 and TRBJ2-3; 12 bases are shared with TRBD2. V lost 2 bases to trimming and J lost 3 bases; unmatched junction nucleotides: 3. Looked up from germline, CDR1 is SGHAT and CDR2 is FQNNGV. This CDR3 contains 16 residues. The CDR3, as DNA: TGTGCCAGCAGCTTAATACTAGCGGGAGGTACAGATACGCAGTATTTT. Its protein is CASSLILAGGTDTQYF.

The chain recombines TRBV4-3 with TRBJ2-2; TRBD1 matches 7 bases. With V trimmed by 8 bases and J by 3 bases, 3 bases remained unmatched. The CDR3 contains 13 residues. Germline-derived CDR1 and CDR2 are LGHNA and YSLEER. This CDR3 is CASADRDTGELFF. The DNA for the CDR3 is TGCGCCAGCGCCGACAGGGACACCGGGGAGCTGTTTTTT.

The V and J genes are TRBV7-8 and TRBJ2-7; 7 positions agree with TRBD2. This CDR3 is 15 amino acids long. The J segment lost 3 bases and the V segment lost 5 bases, leaving 10 bases of the junction unmatched. Germline CDR1 SGHVS, CDR2 FQNEAQ. As DNA, the CDR3 is TGTGCCAGCAGCCCCATCCCGACTAGCAGCTACGAGCAGTACTTC. Protein product: CASSPIPTSSYEQYF.

The V call is TRBV7-3, the J call TRBJ1-4; tentatively, D is TRBD1 (6 bases). The CDR3 has 14 amino acids. The V end lost 2 bases, the J end lost 8 bases, and 12 bases lay between the germline ends. Germline V gene data show CDR1 as SGHTA and CDR2 as FQGTGA. CDR3 region: CASSLDTGSEKLFF. The CDR3 bases are TGTGCCAGCAGCTTAGATACAGGGAGCGAAAAACTGTTTTTT.

This sequence joins TRBV2 and TRBJ2-5; 8 bases agree with TRBD1. V was pared by 7 bases and J by 1 base, with 8 bases of the junction left unmatched. The CDR3 covers 15 residues. Germline V gene data show CDR1 as SNHLY and CDR2 as FYNNEI. CDR3: CASISTGVPQETQYF. CDR3 nucleotides: TGTGCCAGCATTTCGACAGGGGTCCCCCAAGAGACCCAGTACTTC.

The V gene is TRBV2, the J gene TRBJ2-3; 10 bases map to TRBD2. Looked up from germline, CDR1 is SNHLY and CDR2 is FYNNEI. Trimming took 6 bases from V and 2 from J; bases not matched to a gene: 8. There are 16 residues in the CDR3. Here the CDR3 reads CASSPSGRTSTDTQYF. The CDR3 coding sequence is TGTGCCAGCAGCCCTAGCGGGAGAACTTCCACAGATACGCAGTATTTT. The full variable domain, with the rest looked up from reference TRBV2 and TRBJ2-3, is EPEVTQTPSHQVTQMGQEVILRCVPISNHLYFYWYRQILGQKVEFLVSFYNNEISEKSEIFDDQFSVERPDGSNFTLKIRSTKLEDSAMYFCASSPSGRTSTDTQYFGPGTRLTVL.

The chain joins TRBV11-2 to TRBJ2-1; D is unclear. This CDR3 is 13 amino acids long. Germline loops: CDR1 SGHAT, CDR2 FQNNGV. The V gene lost 6 bases and the J gene lost 10 bases, with 16 bases spanning the gap. The CDR3 protein is CASSWAKSLEQFF. The CDR3 nucleotides read TGTGCCAGCAGTTGGGCGAAGTCCTTGGAGCAGTTCTTC.

The chain carries TRBV10-2 and TRBJ1-1; D gene uncertain. This CDR3 spans 13 amino acids. CDR1 WSHSY and CDR2 SAAADI come from the germline V gene. Trimming pared 7 bases from V and 5 bases from J, leaving 14 bases between. The DNA of the CDR3 is TGCGCCAGCACGAATAAGGGAGGGACTGAAGCTTTCTTT. Its protein product is CASTNKGGTEAFF.

Written as DNA, the CDR3 is TGTGCCAGCAGTTTATTCGGCGGGGTAAGCTCCTACGAGCAGTACTTC. This translates into CASSLFGGVSSYEQYF. The chain uses TRBV27 and TRBJ2-7; D possibly corresponds to TRBD2 (6 bases). The ends were cut back, 1 base at V and 0 bases at J, with 13 bases in the middle. The CDR3 consists of 16 residues. CDR1 is MNHEY and CDR2 is SMNVEV in the germline V gene (reference sequence).

As DNA, the CDR3 is TGCGCCAGCAGCTTAGGGTCGGGGGGGGACAATGAGCAGTTCTTC. This gives the protein CASSLGSGGDNEQFF. V and J are TRBV5-1 and TRBJ2-1; 8 bases match TRBD2. The J segment lost 5 bases and the V segment lost 2 bases, leaving 6 bases of the junction unmatched. CDR1 SGHRS and CDR2 YFSETQ come from the germline V gene. The CDR3 has 15 amino acids.

The chain employs TRBV28 and TRBJ2-7; no clear D gene. CDR3 length equals 14 residues. Germline V gives CDR1 MDHEN, CDR2 SYDVKM. V lost 2 bases and J lost 2, with 10 bases in between. The CDR3 loop reads CASSLPGQTYEQYF. CDR3 in DNA: TGTGCCAGCAGTTTACCTGGGCAAACCTACGAGCAGTACTTC.

The chain has TRBV4-1 and TRBJ1-6; no clear D. This CDR3 is built from 14 residues. Trimming took 2 bases from V and 6 from J, leaving 8 bases between them. Germline CDR1 is MGHRA and CDR2 is YSYEKL. CDR3 protein: CASSQTRANSPLHF. DNA for the CDR3: TGCGCCAGCAGCCAAACGCGGGCTAATTCACCCCTCCACTTT.